This T cell receptor beta chain was documented in a study of blood T cell repertoires in COVID-19 (dated by TCRdb to 2018 to 2020). Study-level background: Samples from collaborators originated in the United States, Italy and Spain and spanned both the acute and convalescent phases of COVID-19. The material from the prospective study consisted of cDNA or gDNA derived from T cells, B-cell-depleted T cells, or PBMCs. The dataset comprised deeply sampled blood TCRbeta repertoires from subjects exposed to, actively infected with, or recovered from COVID-19. A freely available public database, intended as a resource for researchers studying the immune response to SARS-CoV-2, is where the repertoires were released. The samples were drawn from the first 160 participants of the ongoing ImmuneRACE study and from under 1,500 subjects provided by 6 global collaborators. The sample metadata nearly always contained a de-identified subject ID, COVID-19 status, age in years and sex. Where available, HLA class I and class II types were taken from metadata supplied by the sample provider and were not determined by assay-based typing.

The CDR3 has 13 amino acids, counting the end cysteine and phenylalanine. The retained sequence is limited to the CDR3, 39 bases, with the frame set at the first base. The junction shows trimming of 6 bases on V and 7 bases on J, plus 12 bases between the germline ends. Beyond this particular receptor, the publication reports: Clinical and demographic metadata were provided uncurated, with the amount varying by source and participant.

Notes on this clone: Its antigen is still unknown. Base-call qualities are not available, and no considerably larger clone is one nucleotide away.

Collaborating institutions collected whole blood in K2EDTA tubes following their own protocols. For TCRbeta analysis, collaborators shipped samples in one of three forms: frozen whole blood, isolated PBMCs, or DNA extracted from either of those sample types. TCRbeta CDR3 regions were amplified from genomic DNA by means of the immunoSEQ Assay, a bias-controlled multiplex PCR. In the original analysis: The number of nucleated cells in each sample was estimated from the amplification of reference gene primers within the assay. To quantify the absolute abundance of each unique TCRbeta CDR3 rearrangement, sequence reads were collapsed and filtered. For each sample, productive Simpson clonality was calculated as the square root of Simpson's diversity index over productive rearrangements. TCRdb's version of the immuneACCESS table is confined to in-frame rearrangements and falls short of the full clone set. An unresolved V gene accounts for under half of the shortfall where checked; the remainder is of unknown origin. V, J and clone size were drawn from that table, and D and trimming were deduced from the DNA. For this sample the table gives 120,000 to 150,000 clones, of which approximately 73% were detected only once. The leading ten clones occupy 3.5% to 4.5% of the sample.

This receptor was taken from a man between 60 and 70 years old with acute or convalescent COVID-19. Sequencing input: peripheral blood. The rearrangement joined TRBV12-3 or TRBV12-4 to TRBJ1-4; TRBD1 is a weak D gene call, 5 bases matching. The DNA is as follows: TGTGCCAGCAGGGGGGGGTTAGGTGAAAAACTGTTTTTT. This sequence encodes CASRGGLGEKLFF.